The 3 T cell receptor beta chains below come from one sample, sequenced in a study of cytomegalovirus exposure and HLA in healthy donors. The protocol was immunoSEQ multiplex PCR, while the TCRdb copy is restricted to in-frame clones and leaves out a portion. The data contain around 260,000 clones, about 90% of them singletons. Sequencing input: PBMCs. Receptor source: a woman aged 25-40 years in good health and CMV-seronegative.

This clone was counted a single time. The chain couples TRBV13 to TRBJ2-7; TRBD2 agrees at 7 bases. The J segment lost 3 bases and the V segment lost 5 bases, leaving 1 base of the junction unmatched. This CDR3 has 12 amino acids. Germline lookup yields CDR1 PRHDT and CDR2 FYEKMQ (reference sequence). The CDR3 reads CASSRTSYEQYF. The DNA of the CDR3 is TGTGCCAGCAGCCGGACTAGCTACGAGCAGTACTTC.

On this clone itself: Other DNA sequences from this sample encode an identical CDR3 as well. The gene calls are TRBV9 and TRBJ2-7, with TRBD2 matching 8 bases. The CDR3 spans 13 residues. V lost 5 bases and J lost 3; bases outside the gene matches: 4. The V gene's germline CDR1 is SGDLS and CDR2 YYNGEE. CDR3 in amino acids: CASSAGGNYEQYF. CDR3 sequence (DNA): TGTGCCAGCAGTGCGGGGGGCAACTACGAGCAGTACTTC.

The chain employs TRBV9 and TRBJ2-1; 10 positions agree with TRBD2. V dropped 3 bases and J dropped 8; count of bases not matched to a gene: 5. There are 14 residues in the CDR3. CDR1 and CDR2 (germline): SGDLS, YYNGEE. In DNA, the CDR3 is TGTGCCAGCAGCGGGACTAGCGGTTTTTATGAGCAGTTCTTC. It translates to CASSGTSGFYEQFF.